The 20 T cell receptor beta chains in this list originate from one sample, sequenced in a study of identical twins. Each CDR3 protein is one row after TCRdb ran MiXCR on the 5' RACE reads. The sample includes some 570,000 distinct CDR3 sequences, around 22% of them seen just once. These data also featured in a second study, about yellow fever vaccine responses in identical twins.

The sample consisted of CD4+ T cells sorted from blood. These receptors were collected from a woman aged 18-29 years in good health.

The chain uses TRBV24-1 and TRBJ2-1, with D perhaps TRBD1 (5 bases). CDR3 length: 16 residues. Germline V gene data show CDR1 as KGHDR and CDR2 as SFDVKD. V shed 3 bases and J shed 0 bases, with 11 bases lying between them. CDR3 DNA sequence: TGTGCCACCAGTGATCTCGCTACAGGCTCCTACAATGAGCAGTTCTTC. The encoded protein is CATSDLATGSYNEQFF.

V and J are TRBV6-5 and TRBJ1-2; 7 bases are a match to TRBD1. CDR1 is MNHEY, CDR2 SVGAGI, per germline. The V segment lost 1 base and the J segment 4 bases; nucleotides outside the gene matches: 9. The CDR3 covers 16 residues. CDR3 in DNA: TGTGCCAGCAGTTACTGGGATAGACAGGGCAGCTATGGCTACACCTTC. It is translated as CASSYWDRQGSYGYTF.

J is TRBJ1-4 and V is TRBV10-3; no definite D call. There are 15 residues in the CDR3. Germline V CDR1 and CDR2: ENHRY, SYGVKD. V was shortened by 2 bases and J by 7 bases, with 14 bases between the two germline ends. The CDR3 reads CAISETWATGEKLFF. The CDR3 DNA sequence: TGTGCCATCAGTGAGACTTGGGCAACGGGTGAAAAACTGTTTTTT.

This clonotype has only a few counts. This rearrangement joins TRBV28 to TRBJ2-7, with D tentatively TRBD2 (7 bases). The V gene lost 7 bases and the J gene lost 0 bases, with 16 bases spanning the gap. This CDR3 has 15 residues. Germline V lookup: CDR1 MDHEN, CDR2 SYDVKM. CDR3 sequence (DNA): TGTGCCAGCAACCCGGGGGGCGGGAGCTCCTACGAGCAGTACTTC. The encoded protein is CASNPGGGSSYEQYF. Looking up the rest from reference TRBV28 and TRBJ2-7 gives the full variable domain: DVKVTQSSRYLVKRTGEKVFLECVQDMDHENMFWYRQDPGLGLRLIYFSYDVKMKEKGDIPEGYSVSREKKERFSLILESASTNQTSMYLCASNPGGGSSYEQYFGPGTRLTVT.

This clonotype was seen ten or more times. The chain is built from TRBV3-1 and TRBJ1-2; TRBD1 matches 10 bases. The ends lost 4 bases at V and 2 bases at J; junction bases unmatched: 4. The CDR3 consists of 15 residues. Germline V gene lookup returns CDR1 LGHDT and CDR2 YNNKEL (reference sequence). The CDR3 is CASSPWTGGNYGYTF. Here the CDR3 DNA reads TGTGCCAGCAGCCCCTGGACAGGGGGGAACTATGGCTACACCTTC.

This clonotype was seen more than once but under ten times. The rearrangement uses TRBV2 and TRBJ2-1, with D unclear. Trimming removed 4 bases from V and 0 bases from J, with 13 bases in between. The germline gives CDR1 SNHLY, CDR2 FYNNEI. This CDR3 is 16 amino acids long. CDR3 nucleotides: TGTGCCAGCAGTGGAGGTGAACGTGTCTCCTACAATGAGCAGTTCTTC. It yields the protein CASSGGERVSYNEQFF.

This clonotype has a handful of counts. CDR3 in amino acids: CASSQDGRGVETQYF. CDR3 sequence (DNA): TGCGCCAGCAGCCAAGATGGACGGGGAGTGGAGACCCAGTACTTC. The chain recombines TRBV4-1 with TRBJ2-5, with D possibly being TRBD2 (5 bases). Germline V gives CDR1 MGHRA, CDR2 YSYEKL. V lost 0 bases and J lost 5, with 13 bases in between. The CDR3 runs to 15 residues.

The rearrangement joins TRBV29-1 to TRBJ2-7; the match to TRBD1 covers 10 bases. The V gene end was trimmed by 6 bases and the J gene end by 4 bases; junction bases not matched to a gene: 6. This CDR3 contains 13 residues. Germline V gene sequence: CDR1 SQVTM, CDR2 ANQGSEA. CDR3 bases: TGCAGCGTGACGGACAGGGGGAAGTACGAGCAGTACTTC. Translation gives CSVTDRGKYEQYF.

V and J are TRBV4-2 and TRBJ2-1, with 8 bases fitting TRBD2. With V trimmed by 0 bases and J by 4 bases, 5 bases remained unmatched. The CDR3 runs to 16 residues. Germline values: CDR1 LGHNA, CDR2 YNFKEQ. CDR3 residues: CASSQDTSGIYNEQFF. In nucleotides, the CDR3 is TGTGCCAGCAGCCAAGACACTAGCGGTATATACAATGAGCAGTTCTTC.

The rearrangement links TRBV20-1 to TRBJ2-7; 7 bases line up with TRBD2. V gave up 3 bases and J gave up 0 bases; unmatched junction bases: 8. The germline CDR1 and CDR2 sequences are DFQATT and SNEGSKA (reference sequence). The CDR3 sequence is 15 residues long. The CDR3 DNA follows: TGCAGTGCTAGGGCCGGGCTAGCGGTCTCCTACGAGCAGTACTTC. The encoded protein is CSARAGLAVSYEQYF.

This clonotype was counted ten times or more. CDR3 residues: CASSVPPGDTQYF. The CDR3 DNA follows: TGTGCCAGCAGTGTTCCCCCAGGAGATACGCAGTATTTT. J is TRBJ2-3 and V is TRBV12-3 or TRBV12-4; D gene unclear. The CDR3 length is 13 residues. Trimming stripped 5 bases from V and 5 bases from J, with 11 bases between.

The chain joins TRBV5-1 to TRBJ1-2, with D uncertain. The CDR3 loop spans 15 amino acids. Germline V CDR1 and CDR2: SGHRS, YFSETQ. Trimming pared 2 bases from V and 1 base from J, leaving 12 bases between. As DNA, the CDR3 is TGCGCCAGCAGCTTCTCCGACGGATATAACTATGGCTACACCTTC. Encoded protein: CASSFSDGYNYGYTF.

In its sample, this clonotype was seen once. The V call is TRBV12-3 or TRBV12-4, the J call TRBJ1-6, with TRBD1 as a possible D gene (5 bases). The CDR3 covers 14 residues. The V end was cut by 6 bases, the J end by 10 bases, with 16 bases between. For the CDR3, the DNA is TGTGCCAGCAGATACAGCGGGGGAGTCTCACCCCTCCACTTT. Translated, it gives CASRYSGGVSPLHF.

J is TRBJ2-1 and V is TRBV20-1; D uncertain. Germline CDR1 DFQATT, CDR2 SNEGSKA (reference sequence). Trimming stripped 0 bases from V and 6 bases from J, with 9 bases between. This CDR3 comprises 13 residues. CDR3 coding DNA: TGCAGTGCTAGAGATCTAGTGCCCAATGAGCAGTTCTTC. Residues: CSARDLVPNEQFF.

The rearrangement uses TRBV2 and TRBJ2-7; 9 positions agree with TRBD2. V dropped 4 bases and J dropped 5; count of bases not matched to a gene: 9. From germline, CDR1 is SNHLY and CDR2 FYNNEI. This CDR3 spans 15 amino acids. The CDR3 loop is CASSAAGTSTDEQYF. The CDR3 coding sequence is TGTGCCAGCAGTGCGGCCGGGACTAGCACAGACGAGCAGTACTTC.

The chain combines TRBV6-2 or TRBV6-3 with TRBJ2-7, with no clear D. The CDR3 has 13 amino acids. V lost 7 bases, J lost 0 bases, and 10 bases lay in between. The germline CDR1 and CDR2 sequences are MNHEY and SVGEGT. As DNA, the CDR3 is TGTGCCAGCACTGACACCACCTCCTACGAGCAGTACGTC. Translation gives CASTDTTSYEQYV.

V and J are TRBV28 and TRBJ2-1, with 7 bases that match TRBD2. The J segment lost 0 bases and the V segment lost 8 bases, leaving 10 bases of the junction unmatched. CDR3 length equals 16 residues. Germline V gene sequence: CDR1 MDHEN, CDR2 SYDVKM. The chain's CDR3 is CASGDFSSGSYNEQFF. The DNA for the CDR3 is TGTGCCAGCGGTGACTTTTCTAGCGGCTCCTACAATGAGCAGTTCTTC.

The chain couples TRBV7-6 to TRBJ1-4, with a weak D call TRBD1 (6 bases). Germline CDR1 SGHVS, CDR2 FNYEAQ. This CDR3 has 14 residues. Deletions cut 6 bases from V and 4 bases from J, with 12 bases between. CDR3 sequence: CASRAIRGNEKLFF. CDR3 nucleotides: TGTGCCAGCAGAGCAATCAGGGGTAATGAAAAACTGTTTTTT.

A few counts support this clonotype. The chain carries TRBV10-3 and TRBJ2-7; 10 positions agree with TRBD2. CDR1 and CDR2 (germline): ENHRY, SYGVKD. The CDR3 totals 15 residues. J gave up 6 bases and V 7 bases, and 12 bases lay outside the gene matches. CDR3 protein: CAIKFGPSGSFEQYF. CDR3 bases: TGTGCCATCAAATTCGGGCCTAGCGGGAGTTTCGAGCAGTACTTC.

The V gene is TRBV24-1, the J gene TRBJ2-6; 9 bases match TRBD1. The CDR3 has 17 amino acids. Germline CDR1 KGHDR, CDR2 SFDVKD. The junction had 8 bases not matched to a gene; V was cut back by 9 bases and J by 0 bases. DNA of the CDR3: TGTGCCACCTCCCTTGGACAGGGGAGCTCTGGGGCCAACGTCCTGACTTTC. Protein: CATSLGQGSSGANVLTF.